This T cell receptor (beta chain) was recovered during a study of T-cell reconstitution after alpha-beta-depleted transplantation in children. Library preparation (for TCRbeta) was performed with unique molecular identifiers. MiXCR, run by TCRdb on the PCR reads, gives a single entry per CDR3 protein. The data hold around 500,000 distinct CDR3 sequences, with 12% observed a single time. The CDR3 spans 15 residues. J was trimmed by 2 bases and V by 6 bases; bases with no gene match: 10. This chain joins TRBV12-3 or TRBV12-4 and TRBJ2-7; 7 positions match TRBD1. Sequences were derived from PBMCs from the stem cell graft donor, sampled from the stem cell graft. This clonotype was sampled from a human donor who donated a stem cell graft to a child with combined immunodeficiency. In DNA, the CDR3 is TGTGCCAGCAGGGGCAGGGACAGCGTTACCTACGAGCAGTACTTC. This codes for CASRGRDSVTYEQYF.